This T cell receptor beta chain comes out of a study of response to subunit inactivated influenza vaccine. V lost 10 bases to trimming and J lost 5 bases, with 12 bases between them. Germline CDR1 SNHLY, CDR2 FYNNEI. The CDR3 totals 12 residues. TCRdb re-called the RT-PCR reads with MiXCR, one entry per CDR3 protein. Here the sample spans about 520,000 distinct CDR3 sequences, roughly 25% being singletons. The chain combines TRBV2 with TRBJ1-5; possibly TRBD1 for D (6 bases). Source: CD4+ T cells sorted from PBMCs, taken about 5 days after vaccination. This clonotype originated in a man in his fifties or sixties who received an inactivated influenza vaccine. The CDR3 is CATGQLYQPQHF. The CDR3 DNA reads as TGTGCCACAGGACAGCTATATCAGCCCCAGCATTTT.